The 2 T cell receptor beta chains given below trace back to one sample, sequenced in a study of prognosis after radiotherapy for stage I lung cancer. TCR beta CDR3 was amplified from genomic DNA by two-round multiplex PCR. Primers specific to each TRBV and TRBJ gene were used in first-round PCR. TCRdb re-analysed the multiplex PCR reads in MiXCR, keeping a single row per CDR3 protein. The table includes fewer than 40,000 distinct CDR3 sequences, approximately 39% detected once. This specimen consisted of PBMCs, obtained before or after stereotactic body radiation therapy (not recorded which). These receptors all come from a donor over 45 with non-small cell lung cancer.

In its sample, this clonotype was seen many times. This chain joins TRBV5-5 and TRBJ2-3; D not resolved. The germline V gene has CDR1 SGHKS and CDR2 YYEKEE (reference sequence). The CDR3 runs to 13 residues. V was trimmed by 1 base and J by 5 bases, leaving 8 bases between them. The CDR3 here is CASSLFGEDTQYF. The CDR3 bases are TGTGCCAGCAGCTTGTTTGGGGAAGATACGCAGTATTTT.

Points on this clonotype: This may stem from a read error, because a much larger clone lies one nucleotide away. CDR3 nucleotides: TGTGCCAGCAGTTACTCTAGCGGGGTGGCCAATGAGCAGTTCTTC. This encodes CASSYSSGVANEQFF. The chain joins TRBV6-2 or TRBV6-3 to TRBJ2-1, with 8 positions matching TRBD2. The CDR3 has 15 residues. Germline values: CDR1 MNHEY, CDR2 SVGEGT. After removal of 0 bases from V and 6 bases from J, the junction contained 4 bases not matched to a gene.